The T cell receptor beta chain described here comes from a study of blood T cell repertoires in COVID-19. Assay used: immunoSEQ multiplex PCR; TCRdb lists only in-frame clones, some missing. Of around 70,000 clones in the sample, approximately 81% were seen once. The V gene's germline CDR1 is ENHRY and CDR2 SYGVKD. Unmatched junction bases numbered 8, after V lost 11 bases and J lost 6 bases. CDR3 length: 12 residues. This TCR was sampled from an older woman with acute or convalescent COVID-19. Sequencing used peripheral blood. The V and J genes are TRBV10-3 and TRBJ2-3; TRBD2 matches 7 bases. CDR3 sequence: CALPGTIDTQYF. DNA of the CDR3: TGTGCCCTTCCCGGGACTATCGATACGCAGTATTTT.